This record covers a single TCR beta chain. This clonotype has a count of ten or more. The antigen it binds to is not known. The junction departs from germline at one end; a sequencing error may be responsible. CDR1 and CDR2 (MDHEN, SYDVKM) derive from the germline V gene. The CDR3 runs 8 residues from the cysteine to the phenylalanine. The only DNA kept is the CDR3, 24 bases in frame from the first base. Reading the label with the study, this specimen's time point is: persistent/refractory GD, antithyroid drugs over 5 years with positive TRAb. For both TCR sequencing and RNA sequencing, RNA was extracted from PBMCs in TRIzol. Graves' disease was diagnosed according to American Thyroid Association guidelines. Recruitment of patients was carried out at an endocrinology department in Xi'an, China. Each patient gave approximately 8.8 milliliters of peripheral blood, collected in an EDTA anticoagulant tube. Ficoll Paque Plus density gradient separation was used to isolate PBMCs, and no further T cell sorting was performed. An Agilent 2100 Bioanalyzer and agarose gel were used to check RNA quality, while a NanoDrop 2000 measured RNA concentration.

These data belong to a study of regulatory T cells in long-lasting Graves disease listed by TCRdb under 2021. Regarding the research as a whole: Persistent Graves' disease meant more than 5 years of antithyroid drug treatment with TSH receptor autoantibodies that stayed positive. Persistent Graves' disease patients were compared with newly diagnosed Graves' disease patients by peripheral blood TCR sequencing and RNA sequencing. The study was conducted in China and was registered as a clinical trial. TCR sequencing covered around 13 persistent and roughly 20 newly diagnosed Graves' disease patients, about 35 samples in total. On average, persistent Graves' disease patients in the clinical cohort had been on antithyroid drugs for around ten years. Broad study findings and their caveats: The small sample size was acknowledged by the authors as a limitation that may reduce accuracy. Only peripheral blood was studied, because thyroid tissue, the primary lesion, was inaccessible. A larger number of public clonotypes was shared among persistent patients (approximately 3,000) than among newly diagnosed patients (approximately 1,000). Preferential use of TRBV28, TRBJ1-2 and TRBJ2-5 was observed in persistent disease, whereas TRBV20-1 and TRBJ2-1 were favored in newly diagnosed disease. Sequencing and analysis were limited to the TCR beta chain. Lower TCR Shannon entropy and fewer highly expanded clones were observed in persistent Graves' disease patients than in newly diagnosed patients, which suggested clonal expansion.

Libraries were built with multiplex PCR. Sequencing instrument: Illumina HiSeq 4000. To build TCR beta libraries, CDR3 regions were amplified by Arm-PCR using iRepertoire HTBI primers. Before sequencing, the PCR products went through gel purification. The study's processing was this. Across samples, 60 to 75 TRBV and 13 to 15 TRBJ segments were identified and used for gene usage analysis of CDR3 amino acid clonotypes. COPE and FqMerger were used to merge the filtered high-quality paired reads into contigs. Contigs were aligned with BLAST to IMGT TRBV, TRBD and TRBJ reference genes, and CDR3 was defined per IMGT. Any clonotype with a frequency above 0.1% was classified as a highly expanded clone. Repertoire diversity was measured by Shannon entropy, and V-J evenness by the Gini coefficient. A clonotype found in more than one individual was treated as public. Starting from the raw public reads, TCRdb applied fastp trimming at Q25, assembled clones with MiXCR and retained in-frame beta chains. Rows with a matching CDR3 protein are joined into one entry that keeps the most common DNA and genes. TCRdb, rather than the study authors, made the V and J calls. The sample has 360,000 or so distinct CDR3 sequences on record, around 23% of them singletons. Approximately 28% of the sample belongs to the ten largest clones.

The receptor's source is a middle-aged woman with Graves disease. Donor details come from another sample of the same person, matched by shared clones. Here the chain combines TRBV28 and TRBJ1-1, with an unclear D gene assignment. This sample comprised peripheral blood mononuclear cells (PBMCs), obtained when the disease was refractory, from a patient treated with antithyroid drugs. The CDR3 reads CSSTEAFF. Here is the DNA: TGCTCTTCGACTGAAGCTTTCTTT.